The clone carrying this T cell receptor beta chain was seen only a few times. The data originate from a study of T-cell reconstitution after alpha-beta-depleted transplantation in children. For TCRbeta, the library was prepared with unique molecular identifiers. TCRdb analysed the PCR reads with MiXCR anew, one entry per CDR3 protein. This table has 500,000 or so distinct CDR3 sequences, around 10% appearing once. CDR3 length: 12 residues. V was clipped by 6 bases and J by 9 bases; unmatched bases: 9. Germline V gene lookup returns CDR1 GTSNPN and CDR2 SVGIG (reference sequence). This clonotype was obtained from a female patient between 2 and 15 years old who had a stem cell transplant for aplastic anemia, so the T cells may come from the graft donor. The chain employs TRBV30 and TRBJ2-7, with 9 bases matching TRBD2. The specimen was PBMCs, mostly from graft donor cells, collected 180 days after TCRalphabeta/CD19-depleted stem cell transplant. The CDR3, as DNA: TGTGCCTGTGCCGGGACTAGCTCAACGCAGTACTTC. Amino acid sequence: CACAGTSSTQYF.